These 14 T cell receptor beta chains were all obtained from the same sample, sequenced in a study of CD4 and CD8 cells across lung adenocarcinoma regions. MiXCR was run by TCRdb on the PCR reads, yielding one entry per CDR3 protein. The sample yields 12,000 or so distinct CDR3 sequences, 53% seen once. The sample taken for sequencing was CD8+ T cells from the center of a lung tumor. The receptors originated from a female donor with lung adenocarcinoma. The CD4 and CD8 labels of this study may be unreliable.

The gene calls are TRBV6-1 and TRBJ2-5, with TRBD2 matching over 9 bases. The J call may be faulty, since TRBJ2-7 better matches the DNA end. This CDR3 region has 15 residues. The germline V gene has CDR1 MNHNS and CDR2 SASEGT. The CDR3 sequence: CASNRLAGTSYEQYV. The CDR3 region has the DNA TGTGCCAGCAATCGCCTAGCGGGAACCTCCTACGAGCAGTACGTC.

The CDR3 bases are TGTGCCAGCAGTAAACGGGACGTCCCAGAGACCCAGTACTTC. Its protein product is CASSKRDVPETQYF. The chain links TRBV6-1 to TRBJ2-5; D possibly uses TRBD1 or TRBD2 (5 bases each). The ends were cut back, 5 bases at V and 4 bases at J, with 14 bases in the middle. Germline values: CDR1 MNHNS, CDR2 SASEGT. The CDR3 totals 14 residues.

The chain combines TRBV10-3 with TRBJ2-1, with D possibly matching TRBD2 (6 bases). This CDR3 is 14 amino acids long. The germline gives CDR1 ENHRY, CDR2 SYGVKD. The V and J ends lost 10 bases and 4 bases respectively, with 17 bases between them. The CDR3 DNA sequence: TGTGCCACCTCTAGGGTAGCGGATTACAATGAGCAGTTCTTC. Encoded protein: CATSRVADYNEQFF.

The chain links TRBV6-1 to TRBJ1-1; 7 positions match TRBD1. The CDR3 runs 14 residues. Germline lookup yields CDR1 MNHNS and CDR2 SASEGT. Trimming took 5 bases from V and 1 from J; bases not matched to a gene: 4. CDR3 amino acids: CASSRDSRNTEAFF. CDR3 nucleotide sequence: TGTGCCAGCAGTAGGGACAGCCGGAACACTGAAGCTTTCTTT.

This clonotype was detected only once. The chain links TRBV11-2 to TRBJ2-3; 9 positions agree with TRBD1. Judging by the DNA end, TRBJ2-5 fits better; the J call may be wrong. This CDR3 spans 14 amino acids. CDR1 is SGHAT and CDR2 is FQNNGV in the germline V gene. CDR3 sequence reads: CASSIHRGQGTQYF. The CDR3 DNA sequence: TGTGCCAGCAGCATTCACAGGGGACAGGGGACCCAGTACTTC.

This clonotype is classed as medium-sized. The chain combines TRBV6-1 with TRBJ1-5; weak D call: TRBD1 (5 bases). Germline CDR1 reads MNHNS; CDR2 reads SASEGT. The CDR3 runs to 15 residues. The V gene lost 8 bases and the J gene lost 3 bases, with 17 bases spanning the gap. CDR3: CASEPGTFYNQPQHF. CDR3 in DNA: TGTGCCAGCGAACCCGGGACTTTCTACAATCAGCCCCAGCATTTT.

This chain links TRBV4-2 with TRBJ2-1, with D perhaps TRBD1 or TRBD2 (5 bases each). Germline V gene sequence: CDR1 LGHNA, CDR2 YNFKEQ. V was trimmed by 0 bases and J by 9 bases, leaving 21 bases between them. The length of the CDR3 is 17 residues. The CDR3, as DNA: TGTGCCAGCAGCCAAGACCCGATGGGGACCCTGGGCGGTGAGCAGTTCTTC. This codes for CASSQDPMGTLGGEQFF.

The J gene is TRBJ2-5, the V gene TRBV27; tentative D call: TRBD1 (6 bases). The CDR3 is 15 amino acids. V was pared by 2 bases and J by 5 bases, with 15 bases between. Germline V CDR1 and CDR2: MNHEY, SMNVEV (reference sequence). CDR3 sequence: CASSLDRSHGETQYF. CDR3 bases: TGTGCCAGCAGTTTAGACAGGAGCCACGGGGAGACCCAGTACTTC.

The chain carries TRBV6-5 and TRBJ2-1, with a tentative D call TRBD2 (5 bases). CDR3 length: 15 residues. Germline-derived CDR1 and CDR2 are MNHEY and SVGAGI. With 2 bases removed from V and 1 base from J, the gap between germline ends came to 9 bases. The CDR3 DNA reads TGTGCCAGCAGTTACGGCGGGTCATCCTACAATGAGCAGTTCTTC. Protein product: CASSYGGSSYNEQFF.

The V gene is TRBV6-1, the J gene TRBJ1-6, with a tentative D call TRBD1 (5 bases). Germline values: CDR1 MNHNS, CDR2 SASEGT. With 6 bases removed from V and 10 bases from J, the gap between germline ends came to 13 bases. This CDR3 has 13 amino acids. CDR3 DNA sequence: TGTGCCAGCAGGGGCCAGGGTGAATCACCCCTCCACTTT. Its translation: CASRGQGESPLHF.

The chain employs TRBV11-3 and TRBJ1-2; 8 nucleotides align to TRBD1. V gave up 3 bases and J gave up 8 bases; unmatched junction bases: 5. Germline V gene sequence: CDR1 SGHNT, CDR2 YENEEA. The CDR3 runs to 13 residues. CDR3 sequence: CASSLDRDRGYTF. The CDR3 region has the DNA TGTGCCAGCAGCTTGGACAGGGATCGGGGCTACACCTTC.

Regarding this clonotype: The germline gene is not matched at one end of the junction; a read error may be the cause. This chain connects TRBV7-8 to TRBJ2-2, with TRBD1 identical over 7 bases. The CDR3 contains 17 residues. The V gene's germline CDR1 is SGHVS and CDR2 FQNEAQ. The CDR3 DNA reads as TGTGCCAGCAGCCTAGAAATCCGGACTGGCGTCACAGGGGAGCAGTTTTTT. Translated, it gives CASSLEIRTGVTGEQFF.

This clonotype was counted many times. The genes are TRBV6-1 and TRBJ1-6; D may be TRBD1 (5 bases). The CDR3 is 14 amino acids. Trimming took 0 bases from V and 10 from J, leaving 10 bases between them. The germline V gene encodes CDR1 MNHNS and CDR2 SASEGT. The CDR3 is CASSEAGGESPLHF. The CDR3, as DNA: TGTGCCAGCAGTGAAGCGGGGGGGGAGTCACCCCTCCACTTT.

This chain uses TRBV6-1 with TRBJ2-1; maybe TRBD2 (6 bases). The J call could be wrong; TRBJ2-7 is a better fit for the DNA end. Germline V gene lookup returns CDR1 MNHNS and CDR2 SASEGT. The CDR3 has 16 amino acids. The CDR3 here is CASKKGSAGSSYEQYF. CDR3 bases: TGTGCCAGCAAGAAGGGCTCCGCGGGGAGCTCCTACGAGCAGTACTTC.